A single sample gave rise to the 25 T cell receptor beta chains below, sequenced in a study of CD8 T cells in ankylosing spondylitis. TCRdb re-called the 5' RACE reads with MiXCR, one entry per CDR3 protein. The sample holds about 300,000 distinct CDR3 sequences; 11% are singletons and the top ten take around 8.4%. Sequenced material: blood, either unsorted or a sorted T cell fraction (not recorded which). These receptor sequences come from a female donor with ankylosing spondylitis or in good health (not recorded which).

Of note for this clonotype: A much more abundant neighbour one base away suggests this may be a read error. The CDR3 region is CSATGNHYGYPF. CDR3 sequence (DNA): TGCAGTGCTACAGGGAACCACTATGGCTACCCCTTC. The rearrangement uses TRBV20-1 and TRBJ1-2; D perhaps matches TRBD1 (5 bases). Germline CDR1 and CDR2: DFQATT and SNEGSKA (reference sequence). The CDR3 is made up of 12 amino acids.

This clonotype showed up just a few times. The chain combines TRBV3-1 with TRBJ2-1; 8 bases agree with TRBD1. The CDR3 loop spans 15 amino acids. V lost 4 bases to trimming and J lost 5 bases; unmatched junction nucleotides: 7. Germline assignment: CDR1 LGHDT and CDR2 YNNKEL (reference sequence). The CDR3 spells CASSRRTGWDNEQFF. In DNA, the CDR3 is TGTGCCAGCAGCCGACGGACAGGGTGGGACAATGAGCAGTTCTTC.

This clonotype turned up a few times. V usage is TRBV5-5 and J usage is TRBJ2-5; a weak D match, TRBD1 (6 bases). The length of the CDR3 is 13 residues. With 3 bases removed from V and 5 bases from J, the gap between germline ends came to 11 bases. In germline, CDR1 is SGHKS, CDR2 YYEKEE (reference sequence). CDR3 region: CASSYQGHETQYF. The CDR3, as DNA: TGTGCCAGCAGCTATCAGGGGCACGAGACCCAGTACTTC.

This clonotype was detected many times. The CDR3 DNA reads TGCAGTGCTCCTCGCCCTAGCGGGAGTAGCAATGAGCAGTTCTTC. It yields the protein CSAPRPSGSSNEQFF. The chain combines TRBV20-1 with TRBJ2-1, with TRBD2 identical over 10 bases. CDR3 length: 15 residues. In germline, CDR1 is DFQATT, CDR2 SNEGSKA (reference sequence). The J segment lost 6 bases and the V segment lost 5 bases, leaving 10 bases of the junction unmatched.

The rearrangement links TRBV5-6 to TRBJ1-3, with 8 nucleotides matching TRBD1. The germline gives CDR1 SGHDT, CDR2 YYEEEE. V lost 6 bases and J lost 5; bases outside the gene matches: 10. This CDR3 comprises 15 residues. CDR3 nucleotides: TGTGCCAGCACCCGTGGACCAGGGGGCAGAAACACCATATATTTT. This translates into CASTRGPGGRNTIYF.

This clonotype was counted a single time. This chain joins TRBV7-8 and TRBJ1-5, with D unresolved. The CDR3 consists of 14 residues. Germline V gene lookup returns CDR1 SGHVS and CDR2 FQNEAQ. Trimming cost V 0 bases and J 7 bases, with 10 bases left between them. CDR3 nucleotide sequence: TGTGCCAGCAGCTTAGCGGTAGGGCTGCAGCCCCAGCATTTT. Translated: CASSLAVGLQPQHF.

The chain combines TRBV27 with TRBJ1-4; D is ambiguous. The CDR3 loop spans 14 amino acids. With 3 bases removed from V and 5 bases from J, the gap between germline ends came to 10 bases. Germline values: CDR1 MNHEY, CDR2 SMNVEV (reference sequence). This chain's CDR3 is CASSFAARNEKLFF. The CDR3 nucleotides read TGTGCCAGCAGTTTCGCGGCTCGGAATGAAAAACTGTTTTTT.

V usage is TRBV24-1 and J usage is TRBJ2-2; TRBD1 matches at 8 bases. CDR3 length: 16 amino acids. Germline V gene sequence: CDR1 KGHDR, CDR2 SFDVKD. Trimming took 4 bases from V and 4 from J; bases not matched to a gene: 7. This CDR3 reads CATSDPTGAPTGELFF. As DNA, the CDR3 is TGTGCCACCAGTGACCCGACAGGGGCCCCCACCGGGGAGCTGTTTTTT.

There are a few counts of this clonotype. The chain is built from TRBV5-1 and TRBJ2-5; possibly TRBD1 for D (5 bases). Trimming shortened V by 2 bases and J by 3 bases, and 8 bases separated the two germline ends. Germline lookup yields CDR1 SGHRS and CDR2 YFSETQ. The CDR3 sequence is 13 residues long. CDR3 bases: TGCGCCAGCAGCTTCGAAGGGGAAGAGACCCAGTACTTC. Protein: CASSFEGEETQYF.

This clonotype was detected ten times or more. The chain uses TRBV20-1 and TRBJ1-2; D ambiguous. V was cut by 2 bases and J by 7 bases, with 14 bases left in between. The CDR3 sequence is 13 residues long. The germline CDR1 and CDR2 sequences are DFQATT and SNEGSKA (reference sequence). Written as DNA, the CDR3 is TGCAGTGCTAGAAACATCAATATGCTTGGCTACACCTTC. Translating gives CSARNINMLGYTF.

The chain employs TRBV12-2 and TRBJ1-3; TRBD1, the table's D call, was not compared with the DNA. TRBV12-2 constitutes a pseudogene. CDR3 size: 19 residues. In DNA form, the CDR3 reads TGTGCAAGTCGGATCAGGAGGACAGCACCAAAAATCTCTGGAAACACCATATATTTT. Amino acid sequence: CASRIRRTAPKISGNTIYF.

The rearrangement joins TRBV30 to TRBJ2-4; tentatively, D is TRBD2 (5 bases). V was pared by 0 bases and J by 2 bases, with 14 bases between. The CDR3 has 16 amino acids. CDR1 is GTSNPN and CDR2 is SVGIG in the germline V gene (reference sequence). The CDR3, as DNA: TGTGCCTGGAGTGTTCGATATCGGGGTTCCAAAAACATTCAGTACTTC. It specifies CAWSVRYRGSKNIQYF. Combining the CDR3 with reference TRBV30 and TRBJ2-4 gives the whole variable domain SQTIHQWPATLVQPVGSPLSLECTVEGTSNPNLYWYRQAAGRGLQLLFYSVGIGQISSEVPQNLSASRPQDRQFILSSKKLLLSDSGFYLCAWSVRYRGSKNIQYFGAGTRLSVL.

The table lists this clonotype with many counts. The J gene is TRBJ2-4, the V gene TRBV6-2 or TRBV6-3, with D possibly being TRBD2 (6 bases). The CDR3 sequence is 19 residues long. Trimming cost V 0 bases and J 0 bases, with 18 bases left between them. Germline CDR1 reads MNHEY; CDR2 reads SVGEGT. The CDR3 reads CASSYSISGGNLAKNIQYF. CDR3 coding DNA: TGTGCCAGCAGTTACTCGATTTCTGGCGGGAACCTAGCCAAAAACATTCAGTACTTC.

This clonotype was observed many times. The rearrangement uses TRBV6-2 or TRBV6-3 and TRBJ2-3; TRBD2 is a possible D gene (5 bases). The CDR3 consists of 14 residues. Trimming removed 5 bases at V and 3 bases at J, with 12 bases between. Germline V gene lookup returns CDR1 MNHEY and CDR2 SVGEGT. The CDR3 here is CASSTSAGTDTQYF. In DNA, the CDR3 is TGTGCCAGCAGTACCTCGGCGGGTACAGATACGCAGTATTTT.

This clonotype was detected ten times or more. This chain connects TRBV4-1 to TRBJ1-2, with a weak D call TRBD1 (5 bases). Germline values: CDR1 MGHRA, CDR2 YSYEKL. The V end lost 2 bases, the J end lost 0 bases, and 10 bases lay between the germline ends. This CDR3 spans 15 amino acids. CDR3 in DNA: TGCGCCAGCAGCCAATCCGCGGGGGCTAACTATGGCTACACCTTC. Protein: CASSQSAGANYGYTF.

This clonotype has just a few counts. This chain joins TRBV12-3 or TRBV12-4 and TRBJ2-2; D is undetermined. The CDR3 consists of 13 residues. V dropped 5 bases and J dropped 3 bases, with 7 bases sitting between them. The CDR3 DNA reads TGTGCCAGCAGTCCTACCGACACCGGGGAGCTGTTTTTT. Its translation: CASSPTDTGELFF.

The sample holds a few counts of this clonotype. The chain links TRBV15 to TRBJ1-6; possible D gene TRBD1, 6 bases. The CDR3 spans 16 residues. Trimming took off 0 bases at V and 10 bases at J, with 16 bases between the two ends. The V gene's germline CDR1 is LNHNV and CDR2 YYDKDF (reference sequence). The CDR3 loop is CATSRDRGGTGSPLHF. In nucleotides, the CDR3 is TGTGCCACCAGCAGAGATCGTGGGGGCACAGGCTCACCCCTCCACTTT.

This clonotype was seen ten or more times. This chain connects TRBV11-3 to TRBJ2-6, with D perhaps matching TRBD1 (6 bases). This CDR3 has 21 amino acids. Trimming shortened V by 5 bases and J by 0 bases, and 26 bases separated the two germline ends. The germline V gene has CDR1 SGHNT and CDR2 YENEEA. The CDR3 reads CASSQTIRGGPPNSGANVLTF. Written as DNA, the CDR3 is TGTGCCAGCAGCCAAACCATCAGGGGCGGACCACCAAACTCTGGGGCCAACGTCCTGACTTTC.

In its sample, this clonotype was seen many times. This chain links TRBV5-1 with TRBJ2-1; 10 bases are shared with TRBD2. The CDR3 spans 15 residues. Per the germline V gene, CDR1 is SGHRS and CDR2 is YFSETQ. J gave up 9 bases and V 0 bases, and 6 bases lay outside the gene matches. Here the CDR3 reads CASSLESSGSAEQFF. The CDR3 nucleotides read TGCGCCAGCAGCTTGGAATCTAGCGGGAGCGCTGAGCAGTTCTTC.

This clonotype was detected ten times or more. The chain uses TRBV11-2 and TRBJ2-7; tentatively, D is TRBD1 (6 bases). From germline, CDR1 is SGHAT and CDR2 FQNNGV. The CDR3 is 11 residues long. The V gene lost 1 base and the J gene lost 9 bases, with 7 bases spanning the gap. CDR3 nucleotides: TGTGCCAGCAGCTTAGGACAGGTGCAGTACTTC. Translated: CASSLGQVQYF.

This clonotype was counted ten times or more. The rearrangement uses TRBV5-1 and TRBJ2-3; either TRBD1 or TRBD2 may supply D (6 bases each). The germline V gene encodes CDR1 SGHRS and CDR2 YFSETQ. Trimming left V 2 bases short and J 2 bases short, with 12 bases between. The CDR3 totals 15 residues. As DNA, the CDR3 is TGCGCCAGCAGCTTCAGGGGACTCTCCACAGATACGCAGTATTTT. As protein: CASSFRGLSTDTQYF.

About this clonotype itself: This may stem from a read error, because a much larger clone lies one nucleotide away. The chain links TRBV10-3 to TRBJ2-1; 9 bases fit TRBD2. Trimming removed 6 bases from V and 2 bases from J; junction bases left unmatched: 8. CDR3 size: 16 residues. Germline-derived CDR1 and CDR2 are ENHRY and SYGVKD. DNA of the CDR3: TGTGCCATCAGGGATAGCGGGAGAGAAACCTACAATGAGCAGTTCTTC. Amino acids: CAIRDSGRETYNEQFF.

This clonotype was detected a few times. The CDR3 coding sequence is TGCGCCAGCAGCGCCGTTACGAATGAAAAACTGTTTTTT. Protein sequence: CASSAVTNEKLFF. The chain is built from TRBV5-1 and TRBJ1-4; no clear D gene. Germline V lookup: CDR1 SGHRS, CDR2 YFSETQ. V lost 4 bases and J 5 bases, leaving 9 bases between the germline ends. This CDR3 comprises 13 residues.

This clonotype was counted many times. The chain links TRBV10-2 to TRBJ1-6, with TRBD1 identical over 7 bases. The V gene end was trimmed by 6 bases and the J gene end by 5 bases; junction bases not matched to a gene: 7. Per the germline V gene, CDR1 is WSHSY and CDR2 is SAAADI. The CDR3 sequence is 15 residues long. The CDR3 nucleotides read TGCGCCAGCAGCCCCGGGGACAGAAATAATTCACCCCTCCACTTT. The encoded protein is CASSPGDRNNSPLHF.

This clonotype occurred many times. The J gene is TRBJ1-2, the V gene TRBV5-5; D gene uncertain. V lost 0 bases to trimming and J lost 4 bases, with 7 bases between them. Germline-derived CDR1 and CDR2 are SGHKS and YYEKEE (reference sequence). The CDR3 has 13 residues. The CDR3 protein is CASSLGLGYGYTF. The DNA of the CDR3 is TGTGCCAGCAGCTTGGGGCTGGGCTATGGCTACACCTTC.